These 5 T cell receptor beta chains originate from one sample sequenced in a study of shared clonotypes between healthy human individuals. TCRdb's copy holds only in-frame clones and misses some; the assay was immunoSEQ multiplex PCR. Among approximately 590,000 clones listed, about 95% were seen once. In the naive CD8 group, cells lacked CD45RO and were positively selected for CCR7, so terminally differentiated effector memory CD45RA+ cells were left out. The sequenced sample consisted of naive CD8+ T cells sorted from blood. Source of these receptors: a woman aged 30 to 39 in good health.

The chain recombines TRBV28 with TRBJ2-3, with D possibly TRBD2 on 6 matching bases. The V gene lost 6 bases and the J gene lost 8 bases, with 18 bases spanning the gap. CDR1 is MDHEN and CDR2 is SYDVKM in the germline V gene. The CDR3 has 14 residues. The CDR3 region is CASRLQWTISTQYF. The CDR3 region has the DNA TGTGCCAGCAGATTACAATGGACTATTAGTACGCAGTATTTT.

The chain joins TRBV29-1 to TRBJ2-7; TRBD2 agrees at 9 bases. Germline V gives CDR1 SQVTM, CDR2 ANQGSEA. The CDR3 covers 15 residues. Trimming cost V 6 bases and J 1 base; bases outside gene matches: 10. Here the CDR3 reads CSVSSGNSFSYEQYF. CDR3 coding DNA: TGCAGCGTCTCTAGCGGGAACAGCTTTTCCTACGAGCAGTACTTC.

The chain carries TRBV28 and TRBJ1-2; 7 bases line up with TRBD1. Trimming removed 4 bases from V and 3 bases from J; junction bases left unmatched: 5. CDR3 size: 14 residues. Germline CDR1 MDHEN, CDR2 SYDVKM. The CDR3 region has the DNA TGTGCCAGCAGTTCCGACAGGGCTTACTATGGCTACACCTTC. It is translated as CASSSDRAYYGYTF.

This sequence joins TRBV27 and TRBJ1-2; perhaps TRBD1 as D (5 bases). This CDR3 is built from 15 residues. Trimming shortened V by 5 bases and J by 4 bases, and 17 bases separated the two germline ends. CDR1 and CDR2 from the germline V gene are MNHEY and SMNVEV (reference sequence). CDR3 sequence: CASSPTLQETYGYTF. The DNA of the CDR3 is TGTGCCAGCAGTCCGACATTACAGGAGACCTATGGCTACACCTTC.

This clone occurred once. The gene calls are TRBV15 and TRBJ1-4, with D unclear. Trimming cost V 8 bases and J 1 base, with 8 bases left between them. CDR1 LNHNV and CDR2 YYDKDF come from the germline V gene (reference sequence). CDR3 length equals 13 residues. CDR3 in DNA: TGTGCCACCCGCGGGATAACTAATGAAAAACTGTTTTTT. As protein: CATRGITNEKLFF.